The present T cell receptor (beta chain) was sequenced within a study of Ad26.COV2.S vaccination and SARS-CoV-2 variants. The treatment denotes: 19 received Ad26.COV2.S at low or high dose, single or two shots; 5 received placebo; per-sample allocation not given. On day 63 after the first injection, vaccine and placebo recipients gave samples. Its platform was an Ad26 vector, and its expressed antigen was Wuhan-strain SARS-CoV-2 spike. This CDR3 spans 16 amino acids. The V gene lost 0 bases and the J gene lost 2 bases, with 13 bases spanning the gap. The germline V gene encodes CDR1 MNHEY and CDR2 SVGEGT. TCRdb's table, derived via immunoSEQ multiplex PCR, lists solely in-frame clones and lacks some. The table shows some 370,000 clones, with under 90% occurring only once.

The TCR sequence derives from a person aged 18-60 years who received the Ad26.COV2.S COVID-19 vaccine or a placebo. The chain has TRBV6-2 or TRBV6-3 and TRBJ1-2; D not resolved. Sequences were derived from peripheral blood, sampled in a trial of Ad26.COV2.S vaccine versus placebo. Written as DNA, the CDR3 is TGTGCCAGCAGTTACTCGGGCGCCGGGAGAAACTATGGCTACACCTTC. It yields the protein CASSYSGAGRNYGYTF.